The TCR beta chain under discussion was sequenced for a study of OX40 agonist ivuxolimab in advanced cancers. On the study more broadly: Prior anti-PD-1, anti-PD-L1 or anti-CTLA-4 therapy did not bar entry, and more than 35% had some.

This clone was counted a few times. Its antigen is not known. Profiled with immunoSEQ multiplex PCR; TCRdb holds only in-frame clones, not every one. The sample has 71,000 or so clones, 80% seen once. Study-level results: Doses of 0.1 to 3.0 mg/kg were accompanied by clonal expansion of CD4+ and CD8+ blood T cells by week 6. Partial responders at 0.1-3.0 mg/kg showed near-lowest clonal expansion.

A history of autoimmune disease or systemic immunosuppression excluded patients. Trimming removed 5 bases from V and 6 bases from J, with 17 bases in between. This CDR3 has 16 residues. Germline assignment: CDR1 SGHVS and CDR2 FQNEAQ. The chain is built from TRBV7-8 and TRBJ1-6; tentatively, D is TRBD1 (6 bases). The sequences come from CD4+ or CD8+ T cells sorted from blood, collected in a trial of the OX40 agonist ivuxolimab. The origin of this receptor is an adult with an advanced solid tumor such as melanoma, head and neck, liver or kidney cancer. CDR3 in DNA: TGTGCCAGCAGCCTGGGGGCGGGGGGTTTTAATTCACCCCTCCACTTT. It translates to CASSLGAGGFNSPLHF.